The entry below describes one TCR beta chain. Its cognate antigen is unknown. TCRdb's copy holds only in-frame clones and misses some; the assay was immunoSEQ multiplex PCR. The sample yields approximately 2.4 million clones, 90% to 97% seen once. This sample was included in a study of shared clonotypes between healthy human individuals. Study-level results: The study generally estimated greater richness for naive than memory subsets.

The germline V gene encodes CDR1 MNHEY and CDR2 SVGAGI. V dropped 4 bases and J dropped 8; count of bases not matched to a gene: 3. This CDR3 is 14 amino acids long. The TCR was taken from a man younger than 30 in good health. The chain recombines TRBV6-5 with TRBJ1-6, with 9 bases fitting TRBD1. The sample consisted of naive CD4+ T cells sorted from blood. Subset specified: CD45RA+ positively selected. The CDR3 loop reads CASSSTGGDSPLHF. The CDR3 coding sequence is TGTGCCAGCAGTTCGACAGGGGGGGATTCACCCCTCCACTTT.